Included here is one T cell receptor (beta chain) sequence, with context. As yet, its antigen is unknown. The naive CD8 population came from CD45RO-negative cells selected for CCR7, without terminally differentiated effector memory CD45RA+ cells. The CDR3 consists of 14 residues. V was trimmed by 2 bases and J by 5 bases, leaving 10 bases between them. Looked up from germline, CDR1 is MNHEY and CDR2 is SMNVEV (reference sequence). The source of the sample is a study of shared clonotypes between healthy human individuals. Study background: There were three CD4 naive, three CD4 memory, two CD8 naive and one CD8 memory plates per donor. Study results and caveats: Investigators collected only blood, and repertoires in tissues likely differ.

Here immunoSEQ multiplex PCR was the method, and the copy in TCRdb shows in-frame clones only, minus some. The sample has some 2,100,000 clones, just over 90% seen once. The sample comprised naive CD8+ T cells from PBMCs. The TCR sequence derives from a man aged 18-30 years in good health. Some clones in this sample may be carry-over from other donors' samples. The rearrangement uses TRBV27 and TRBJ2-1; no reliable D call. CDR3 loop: CASSLAVLNNEQFF. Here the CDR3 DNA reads TGTGCCAGCAGTTTAGCGGTCTTGAACAATGAGCAGTTCTTC.